This T cell receptor (beta chain) was retrieved from a study of cytomegalovirus exposure and HLA in healthy donors. The PCR was carried out with 60 Vbeta primers and 13 Jbeta primers. Only in-frame clones appear in the TCRdb table, and some are missing; sequencing was by immunoSEQ multiplex PCR. The table records approximately 110,000 clones, about three quarters of them present only once. CDR1 is LGHNA and CDR2 is YSLEER in the germline V gene. The CDR3 is 19 amino acids. With V trimmed by 4 bases and J by 0 bases, 15 bases remained unmatched. Likely unrecorded immune exposures existed in these nominally healthy donors.

The J gene is TRBJ1-1, the V gene TRBV4-3; 9 positions agree with TRBD1. The specimen sequenced was PBMCs. This TCR was sampled from a woman between 40 and 55 years old in good health and CMV-seropositive. The CDR3 nucleotides are TGCGCCAGCAGCCTAACGTCCCGGGACAGGGTAGGCATGAACACTGAAGCTTTCTTT. It is translated as CASSLTSRDRVGMNTEAFF.